The 27 T cell receptor beta chains below come from one sample, sequenced in a study of shared clonotypes between healthy human individuals. Using immunoSEQ multiplex PCR, the repertoire was profiled, and TCRdb retains in-frame clones only, with some absent. The table lists 1.6 million or so clones, roughly 95% of them singletons. The specimen sequenced was naive CD4+ T cells sorted from blood. Subset here: CD45RA+ positively selected. These receptors all stem from a man aged 25-45 years in good health.

The rearrangement joins TRBV4-1 to TRBJ1-5; a weak D match, TRBD1 (5 bases). The germline V gene has CDR1 MGHRA and CDR2 YSYEKL. This CDR3 contains 15 residues. V lost 1 base, J lost 5 bases, and 12 bases lay in between. The CDR3 sequence: CASSQVPGGYQPQHF. The CDR3 bases are TGCGCCAGCAGCCAAGTCCCCGGGGGATATCAGCCCCAGCATTTT.

Notes on this clone: This sample includes further DNA sequences coding for the same CDR3. V gene TRBV28 combines with J gene TRBJ1-2, with unresolved D. The V end lost 2 bases, the J end lost 4 bases, and 8 bases lay between the germline ends. The germline V gene encodes CDR1 MDHEN and CDR2 SYDVKM. This CDR3 spans 13 amino acids. In nucleotides, the CDR3 is TGTGCCAGCAGTTTAAGGGATAGCTATGGCTACACCTTC. Translated: CASSLRDSYGYTF.

Of note for this clone: Within the sample, other DNA sequences also encode this same CDR3. DNA for the CDR3: TGTGCCAGCAGTTACTCGGCGGGAACCTACGAGCAGTACTTC. Translated, it gives CASSYSAGTYEQYF. The V and J genes are TRBV6-5 and TRBJ2-7; tentatively, D is TRBD2 (6 bases). With 0 bases removed from V and 2 bases from J, the gap between germline ends came to 8 bases. Germline V gene data show CDR1 as MNHEY and CDR2 as SVGAGI. This CDR3 has 14 amino acids.

This chain joins TRBV28 and TRBJ2-1; 9 bases align to TRBD2. The V gene end was trimmed by 2 bases and the J gene end by 5 bases; junction bases not matched to a gene: 13. CDR1 MDHEN and CDR2 SYDVKM come from the germline V gene. The CDR3 totals 18 residues. CDR3 in DNA: TGTGCCAGCAGTTTACCCGTCCGCGGGGGGGGGAGAAACAATGAGCAGTTCTTC. Protein sequence: CASSLPVRGGGRNNEQFF.

The J gene is TRBJ1-5, the V gene TRBV6-1; D is uncertain. Germline values: CDR1 MNHNS, CDR2 SASEGT. The length of the CDR3 is 16 residues. Trimming took off 4 bases at V and 3 bases at J, with 16 bases between the two ends. This chain's CDR3 is CASSALLRVPNQPQHF. In DNA, the CDR3 is TGTGCCAGCAGTGCCCTGCTTAGGGTCCCCAATCAGCCCCAGCATTTT.

The CDR3 coding sequence is TGTGCCAGCAGAGTCCGGACAGGGGATATCTATGGCTACACCTTC. Translation gives CASRVRTGDIYGYTF. The chain employs TRBV5-5 and TRBJ1-2; 9 positions agree with TRBD1. The CDR3 covers 15 residues. Trimming at V came to 5 bases and at J to 4 bases, leaving 9 bases not matched to a gene. Germline CDR1 reads SGHKS; CDR2 reads YYEKEE (reference sequence).

The chain couples TRBV11-3 to TRBJ2-1; 8 bases map to TRBD1. CDR1 SGHNT and CDR2 YENEEA come from the germline V gene. The J segment lost 10 bases and the V segment lost 6 bases, leaving 14 bases of the junction unmatched. This CDR3 has 15 residues. The CDR3 coding sequence is TGTGCCAGCAGACCAGGGGGCGCCGATTGGGGAGAGCAGTTCTTC. Encoded protein: CASRPGGADWGEQFF.

V and J are TRBV5-5 and TRBJ2-2; D remains unclear. The V end lost 3 bases, the J end lost 1 base, and 10 bases lay between the germline ends. CDR3 size: 15 residues. CDR1 is SGHKS, CDR2 YYEKEE, per germline (reference sequence). CDR3 sequence: CASSSRILNTGELFF. In nucleotides, the CDR3 is TGTGCCAGCAGCTCCCGGATACTGAACACCGGGGAGCTGTTTTTT.

The V gene is TRBV28, the J gene TRBJ2-1; TRBD2 aligns across 8 bases. V lost 3 bases to trimming and J lost 6 bases; unmatched junction nucleotides: 7. From germline, CDR1 is MDHEN and CDR2 SYDVKM. The CDR3 runs 15 residues. As DNA, the CDR3 is TGTGCCAGCAGTTTTCCGGGACTAGGGGGCAATGAGCAGTTCTTC. Translating it yields CASSFPGLGGNEQFF.

The chain employs TRBV11-3 and TRBJ1-1; perhaps TRBD1 as D (5 bases). From germline, CDR1 is SGHNT and CDR2 YENEEA. Trimming took off 5 bases at V and 2 bases at J, with 9 bases between the two ends. The CDR3 totals 13 residues. This CDR3 is CASSRGRNTEAFF. The CDR3 coding sequence is TGTGCCAGCAGCCGGGGGAGAAACACTGAAGCTTTCTTT.

This clone was seen more than once but under ten times. The chain recombines TRBV28 with TRBJ2-7; the D gene is possibly TRBD2 (5 bases). This CDR3 is 12 amino acids long. With 10 bases removed from V and 2 bases from J, the gap between germline ends came to 12 bases. Germline V gene lookup returns CDR1 MDHEN and CDR2 SYDVKM. This chain's CDR3 is CATGLWAYEQYF. CDR3 coding DNA: TGTGCCACCGGACTGTGGGCCTACGAGCAGTACTTC. The full variable domain, completed using reference TRBV28 and TRBJ2-7, is DVKVTQSSRYLVKRTGEKVFLECVQDMDHENMFWYRQDPGLGLRLIYFSYDVKMKEKGDIPEGYSVSREKKERFSLILESASTNQTSMYLCATGLWAYEQYFGPGTRLTVT.

The chain uses TRBV5-4 and TRBJ2-3; TRBD2 aligns across 7 bases. The CDR3 is 15 amino acids. V was clipped by 4 bases and J by 0 bases; unmatched bases: 5. Germline assignment: CDR1 SGHNT and CDR2 YYREEE (reference sequence). The CDR3 DNA reads TGTGCCAGCAGCACAGCGGGGCCGAGCACAGATACGCAGTATTTT. This translates into CASSTAGPSTDTQYF. Full variable domain (outside the CDR3, taken from reference TRBV5-4 and TRBJ2-3): ETGVTQSPTHLIKTRGQQVTLRCSSQSGHNTVSWYQQALGQGPQFIFQYYREEENGRGNFPPRFSGLQFPNYSSELNVNALELDDSALYLCASSTAGPSTDTQYFGPGTRLTVL.

This chain joins TRBV7-6 and TRBJ2-2; D not certain. V shed 2 bases and J shed 5 bases, with 6 bases lying between them. Germline CDR1 SGHVS, CDR2 FNYEAQ. The CDR3 loop spans 13 amino acids. CDR3 nucleotides: TGTGCCAGCAGCTTAACGAGTACCGGGGAGCTGTTTTTT. It codes for CASSLTSTGELFF.

This chain joins TRBV5-1 and TRBJ2-3; weak D call: TRBD2 (6 bases). The CDR3 totals 15 residues. Trimming pared 0 bases from V and 2 bases from J, leaving 10 bases between. Germline CDR1 reads SGHRS; CDR2 reads YFSETQ. CDR3 bases: TGCGCCAGCAGCTTGGATGGACTACCCACAGATACGCAGTATTTT. The encoded protein is CASSLDGLPTDTQYF.

The V and J genes are TRBV15 and TRBJ2-3; D uncertain. V lost 8 bases, J lost 0 bases, and 6 bases lay in between. CDR1 is LNHNV and CDR2 is YYDKDF in the germline V gene (reference sequence). CDR3 length: 12 amino acids. The CDR3 loop is CATGLSTDTQYF. The CDR3 DNA reads as TGTGCCACCGGTCTTAGCACAGATACGCAGTATTTT.

V gene TRBV18 combines with J gene TRBJ1-2; no definite D call. Germline lookup yields CDR1 KGHSH and CDR2 LQKENI. This CDR3 comprises 16 residues. V lost 1 base, J lost 4 bases, and 16 bases lay in between. The CDR3 loop reads CASSPRDSGALYGYTF. CDR3 coding DNA: TGTGCCAGCTCACCACGAGACTCCGGCGCCCTCTATGGCTACACCTTC. Variable domain in full (rest from reference TRBV18 and TRBJ1-2): NAGVMQNPRHLVRRRGQEARLRCSPMKGHSHVYWYRQLPEEGLKFMVYLQKENIIDESGMPKERFSAEFPKEGPSILRIQQVVRGDSAAYFCASSPRDSGALYGYTFGSGTRLTVV.

The chain carries TRBV5-4 and TRBJ2-2; 8 bases line up with TRBD2. This CDR3 region has 17 residues. Trimming removed 4 bases from V and 1 base from J; junction bases left unmatched: 9. Germline CDR1 SGHNT, CDR2 YYREEE (reference sequence). The CDR3 nucleotides are TGTGCCAGCAGCCCGCGGGGGGTAGCGGGGAACACCGGGGAGCTGTTTTTT. Translating it yields CASSPRGVAGNTGELFF.

The genes are TRBV6-1 and TRBJ2-7; D remains ambiguous. CDR3 length: 14 amino acids. V was pared by 8 bases and J by 2 bases, with 16 bases between. Per the germline V gene, CDR1 is MNHNS and CDR2 is SASEGT. CDR3 region: CASVRAGTTYEQYF. The CDR3 DNA reads as TGTGCCAGCGTAAGGGCCGGCACAACCTACGAGCAGTACTTC.

This clone was detected only once. The chain is built from TRBV30 and TRBJ2-2; D assignment may be TRBD1 or TRBD2 (5 bases each). CDR1 is GTSNPN, CDR2 SVGIG, per germline (reference sequence). The CDR3 is 14 residues long. V lost 5 bases and J 7 bases, leaving 17 bases between the germline ends. CDR3 sequence reads: CAWGTTIGIGELFF. CDR3 bases: TGTGCCTGGGGGACCACGATAGGGATCGGGGAGCTGTTTTTT.

The chain links TRBV28 to TRBJ2-5, with 7 bases fitting TRBD2. Looked up from germline, CDR1 is MDHEN and CDR2 is SYDVKM. V lost 5 bases to trimming and J lost 1 base; unmatched junction nucleotides: 4. This CDR3 spans 14 amino acids. The CDR3 loop is CASSPGGSQETQYF. CDR3 nucleotides: TGTGCCAGCAGTCCGGGCGGGAGCCAAGAGACCCAGTACTTC.

CDR3 in DNA: TGTGCCAGCGGGGGTAGCCAGGGCTACGAGCAGTACTTC. Protein product: CASGGSQGYEQYF. This chain connects TRBV2 to TRBJ2-7, with D perhaps being TRBD1 or TRBD2 (5 bases each). The CDR3 length is 13 residues. V was clipped by 8 bases and J by 3 bases, with 14 bases between them. Germline V gene lookup returns CDR1 SNHLY and CDR2 FYNNEI.

The rearrangement uses TRBV4-2 and TRBJ1-5; D not resolved. Germline V gives CDR1 LGHNA, CDR2 YNFKEQ. The V end was cut by 0 bases, the J end by 1 base, with 10 bases between. The CDR3 has 16 amino acids. CDR3 sequence (DNA): TGTGCCAGCAGCCAAGAGGGCAGAGAAAGCAATCAGCCCCAGCATTTT. Its protein product is CASSQEGRESNQPQHF.

The chain is built from TRBV7-9 and TRBJ2-7, with D maybe TRBD2 (6 bases). The V gene's germline CDR1 is SEHNR and CDR2 FQNEAQ (reference sequence). V gave up 7 bases and J gave up 3 bases, with 19 bases separating them. The CDR3 covers 15 residues. The CDR3 region has the DNA TGTGCCAGCACCCCTGCCGCCCGGCGGGACTACGAGCAGTACTTC. It specifies CASTPAARRDYEQYF.

In DNA, the CDR3 is TGTGCCAGCAGTTTAGTCCCAGGGGACACTGAAGCTTTCTTT. Translation: CASSLVPGDTEAFF. The chain links TRBV28 to TRBJ1-1, with D possibly matching TRBD1 (6 bases). The CDR3 runs 14 residues. With 2 bases removed from V and 3 bases from J, the gap between germline ends came to 10 bases. The germline CDR1 and CDR2 sequences are MDHEN and SYDVKM.

V usage is TRBV28 and J usage is TRBJ1-2; 11 nucleotides align to TRBD1. The V gene end was trimmed by 6 bases and the J gene end by 10 bases; junction bases not matched to a gene: 10. CDR1 MDHEN and CDR2 SYDVKM come from the germline V gene. The CDR3 length is 14 residues. The CDR3 nucleotides are TGTGCCAGCAGCACTTCCGGGACAGGGGGTTACTACACCTTC. Translation: CASSTSGTGGYYTF.

The chain links TRBV7-2 to TRBJ2-3; D may be TRBD2 (7 bases). CDR3 length equals 13 residues. Germline V lookup: CDR1 SGHTA, CDR2 FQGNSA. The V end was cut by 5 bases, the J end by 7 bases, with 13 bases between. Written as DNA, the CDR3 is TGTGCCAGCAGCCAAAAGGGGGGGAATACGCAGTATTTT. This gives the protein CASSQKGGNTQYF.

The J gene is TRBJ2-1, the V gene TRBV7-8, with TRBD2 as a possible D gene (5 bases). Germline-derived CDR1 and CDR2 are SGHVS and FQNEAQ. Trimming removed 7 bases at V and 0 bases at J, with 10 bases between. The CDR3 runs to 14 residues. The DNA of the CDR3 is TGTGCCAGCACCCGGGAATTCTCCTACAATGAGCAGTTCTTC. This codes for CASTREFSYNEQFF.